Listed here is a single T cell receptor (beta chain). The data were obtained in a study of blood T cell repertoires in COVID-19. V lost 4 bases and J lost 1; bases outside the gene matches: 5. The CDR3 covers 16 residues. Germline assignment: CDR1 ENHRY and CDR2 SYGVKD. Only in-frame clones appear in the TCRdb table, and some are missing; sequencing was by immunoSEQ multiplex PCR. The repertoire holds fewer than 400,000 clones, around 83% seen once, with 3% in the top ten. Specimen: peripheral blood. The sequence was obtained from a man younger than 40 with active or convalescent COVID-19. This sequence joins TRBV10-3 and TRBJ2-2; 8 positions agree with TRBD1. This CDR3 reads CAISARGTGNTGELFF. The CDR3 region has the DNA TGTGCCATCAGTGCTCGGGGGACAGGGAACACCGGGGAGCTGTTTTTT.